The source of this T cell receptor beta chain is a study of cytomegalovirus exposure and HLA in healthy donors. A word on this clone: Its antigen is undetermined.

General study findings and limits: Analysis was carried out at a later point, and it linked a missense DCLRE1C variant to TCR beta V- and J-gene trimming.

CDR3 length: 16 amino acids. From germline, CDR1 is SGHTA and CDR2 FQGNSA. V shed 6 bases, J shed 4 bases, and the junction held 11 bases outside the gene matches. The PCR employed 60 Vbeta primers together with 13 Jbeta primers. Sequenced by immunoSEQ multiplex PCR; TCRdb stores in-frame clones only, minus some. The table has over 65,000 clones, roughly four fifths seen once. The genes are TRBV7-2 and TRBJ2-1; TRBD2 aligns across 8 bases. The specimen was PBMCs. This receptor was obtained from a woman aged 25 to 39 in good health and CMV-seropositive. The CDR3: CASSFTSGGRYNEQFF. The CDR3 nucleotides read TGTGCCAGCAGTTTTACCAGCGGGGGACGATACAATGAGCAGTTCTTC.